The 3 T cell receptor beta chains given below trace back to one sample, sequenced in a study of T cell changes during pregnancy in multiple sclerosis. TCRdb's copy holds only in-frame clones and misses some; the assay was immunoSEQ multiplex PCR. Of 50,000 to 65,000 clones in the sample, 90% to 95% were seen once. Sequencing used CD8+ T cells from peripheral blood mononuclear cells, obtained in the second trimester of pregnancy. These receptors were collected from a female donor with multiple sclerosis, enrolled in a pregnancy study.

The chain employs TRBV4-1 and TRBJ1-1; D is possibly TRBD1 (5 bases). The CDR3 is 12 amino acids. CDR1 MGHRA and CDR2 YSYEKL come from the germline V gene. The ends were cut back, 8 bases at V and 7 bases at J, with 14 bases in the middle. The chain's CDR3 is CASQSGTGEAFF. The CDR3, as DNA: TGCGCCAGCCAGTCGGGGACTGGTGAAGCTTTCTTT.

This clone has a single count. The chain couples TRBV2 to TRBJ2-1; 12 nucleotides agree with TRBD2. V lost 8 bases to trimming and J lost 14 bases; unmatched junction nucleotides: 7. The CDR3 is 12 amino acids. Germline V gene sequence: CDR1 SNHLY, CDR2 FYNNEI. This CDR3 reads CASRRLAGEEFF. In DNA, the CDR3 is TGTGCCAGCCGCCGACTAGCGGGAGAGGAGTTCTTC.

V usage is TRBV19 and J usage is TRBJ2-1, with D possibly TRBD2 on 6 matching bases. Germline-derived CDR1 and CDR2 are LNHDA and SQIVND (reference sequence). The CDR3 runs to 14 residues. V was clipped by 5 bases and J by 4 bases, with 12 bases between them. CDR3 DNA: TGTGCCAGTAGTCTTAGCGGATCGTACAATGAGCAGTTCTTC. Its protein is CASSLSGSYNEQFF.